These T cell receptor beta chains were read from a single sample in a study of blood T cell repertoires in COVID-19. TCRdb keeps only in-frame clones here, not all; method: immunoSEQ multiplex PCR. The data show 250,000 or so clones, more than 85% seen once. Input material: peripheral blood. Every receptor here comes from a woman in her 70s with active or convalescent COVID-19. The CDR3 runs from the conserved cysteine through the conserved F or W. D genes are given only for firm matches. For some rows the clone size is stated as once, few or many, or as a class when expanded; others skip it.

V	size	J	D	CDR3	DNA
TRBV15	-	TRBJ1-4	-	CATSRERTRGEKLFF	TGTGCCACCAGCAGAGAGAGGACCCGGGGTGAAAAACTGTTTTTT
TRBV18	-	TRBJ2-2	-	CASSPVNPGLNTGELFF	TGTGCCAGCTCACCGGTGAACCCTGGGCTGAACACCGGGGAGCTGTTTTTT
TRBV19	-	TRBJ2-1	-	CASSVAQGWGDNEQFF	TGTGCCAGTAGTGTTGCACAGGGGTGGGGGGACAATGAGCAGTTCTTC
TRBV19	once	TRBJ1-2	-	CASCPEAARKTYYGYTF	TGTGCCAGTTGCCCAGAGGCAGCCCGAAAAACTTACTATGGCTACACCTTC
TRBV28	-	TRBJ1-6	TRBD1	CASSPNPGGSYNSPLHF	TGTGCCAGCAGCCCAAATCCAGGGGGCTCCTATAATTCACCCCTCCACTTT
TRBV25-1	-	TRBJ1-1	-	CASSDRASGVTEAFF	TGTGCCAGCAGTGATAGGGCTTCGGGGGTTACTGAAGCTTTCTTT
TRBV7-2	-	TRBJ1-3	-	CASSSYSSSGNTIYF	TGTGCCAGCAGCTCTTACTCGAGCTCTGGAAACACCATATATTTT
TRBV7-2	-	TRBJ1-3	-	CASSRGYGDTIYF	TGTGCCAGCAGCAGGGGCTATGGAGACACCATATATTTT
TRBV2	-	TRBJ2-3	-	CAGRKGGGTDTQYF	TGTGCCGGTCGTAAGGGAGGAGGTACAGATACGCAGTATTTT
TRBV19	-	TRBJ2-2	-	CASSIDAGRVGTGELFF	TGTGCCAGTAGTATAGATGCAGGCAGGGTGGGCACCGGGGAGCTGTTTTTT